The rows below give T cell receptor beta chains drawn from one sample of a study of T cell changes during pregnancy in multiple sclerosis. Measured with immunoSEQ multiplex PCR; TCRdb has only the in-frame clones, and not every one. The repertoire holds 75,000 to 80,000 clones, with roughly 90% as singletons. Specimen: peripheral blood, collected before pregnancy. These receptors came from a female donor with multiple sclerosis, enrolled in a pregnancy study. Each CDR3 is given with its conserved first and last residue. The D gene is left open where the match is weak. Where a row states a size, it is once, few, many or the class of an expanded clone; other rows omit it.

d_gene: NA
abundance: NA
len: 14
v_gene: TRBV6-5
j_gene: TRBJ2-7
CDR3nt: TGTGCCAGCAGTTACTGGGGGGTCTCCTACGAGCAGTACTTC
CDR3aa: CASSYWGVSYEQYF

d_gene: TRBD1
abundance: NA
len: 13
v_gene: TRBV6-5
j_gene: TRBJ1-1
CDR3nt: TGTGCCAGCAGTTACTCGACAGGGACTGAAGCTTTCTTT
CDR3aa: CASSYSTGTEAFF

d_gene: TRBD1
abundance: NA
len: 16
v_gene: TRBV5-4
j_gene: TRBJ1-1
CDR3nt: TGTGCCAGCAGCTTGGGAGGGGGCTCGACGGGAACTGAAGCTTTCTTT
CDR3aa: CASSLGGGSTGTEAFF

d_gene: NA
abundance: NA
len: 14
v_gene: TRBV4-1
j_gene: TRBJ1-3
CDR3nt: TGCGCCAGCAGCCTTTCGCAGGAACGAAACACCATATATTTT
CDR3aa: CASSLSQERNTIYF

d_gene: NA
abundance: NA
len: 15
v_gene: TRBV7-3
j_gene: TRBJ2-7
CDR3nt: TGTGCCAGCAGCTTAGGAGGGGCTTTGACCTACGAGCAGTACTTC
CDR3aa: CASSLGGALTYEQYF

d_gene: TRBD2
abundance: NA
len: 19
v_gene: TRBV6-8
j_gene: TRBJ2-3
CDR3nt: TGTGCCAGCAGTTACTCGGTGCTAGCGGGGGCTCAGGGCACAGATACGCAGTATTTT
CDR3aa: CASSYSVLAGAQGTDTQYF

d_gene: NA
abundance: NA
len: 13
v_gene: TRBV6-1
j_gene: TRBJ1-5
CDR3nt: TGTGCCAGCAGCCAGGGGCTCAATCAGCCCCAGCATTTT
CDR3aa: CASSQGLNQPQHF

d_gene: TRBD2
abundance: few
len: 12
v_gene: TRBV18
j_gene: TRBJ2-7
CDR3nt: TGTGCCAGCTCACCTCCGACCGGGAGGGCCGGGTTC
CDR3aa: CASSPPTGRAGF

d_gene: NA
abundance: NA
len: 13
v_gene: TRBV27
j_gene: TRBJ2-7
CDR3nt: TGTGCCAGCAGTTTCGGACAGACCTACGAGCAGTACTTC
CDR3aa: CASSFGQTYEQYF

d_gene: NA
abundance: NA
len: 17
v_gene: TRBV5-4
j_gene: TRBJ2-6
CDR3nt: TGTGCCACCGGCCCCAGGGGCGCGGGTCATGGGGCCAACGTCCTGACTTTC
CDR3aa: CATGPRGAGHGANVLTF

d_gene: NA
abundance: NA
len: 14
v_gene: TRBV6-1
j_gene: TRBJ2-1
CDR3nt: TGTGCCAGCAGTGTAGGGGGGGCCGGCAATGAGCAGTTCTTC
CDR3aa: CASSVGGAGNEQFF

d_gene: NA
abundance: NA
len: 15
v_gene: TRBV30
j_gene: TRBJ2-3
CDR3nt: TGTGCCTGGAGTCCTATTGGGGCGGGCACAGATACGCAGTATTTT
CDR3aa: CAWSPIGAGTDTQYF

d_gene: TRBD1
abundance: NA
len: 15
v_gene: TRBV6-1
j_gene: TRBJ1-6
CDR3nt: TGTGCCAGCAGCCAAGGGGGCGCCGGGAATTCACCCCTCCACTTT
CDR3aa: CASSQGGAGNSPLHF

d_gene: NA
abundance: NA
len: 16
v_gene: TRBV7-6
j_gene: TRBJ2-2
CDR3nt: TGTGCCAGCAGCCTACTCCTACAGGGGAACACCGGGGAGCTGTTTTTT
CDR3aa: CASSLLLQGNTGELFF

d_gene: TRBD1
abundance: NA
len: 19
v_gene: TRBV9
j_gene: TRBJ1-3
CDR3nt: TGTGCCAGCAGCGCCCATAGGGACAGGGGCTACTTGGAGGGAAACACCATATATTTT
CDR3aa: CASSAHRDRGYLEGNTIYF

d_gene: NA
abundance: NA
len: 11
v_gene: TRBV20-1
j_gene: TRBJ1-2
CDR3nt: TGCAGTGCTAGAGACAGGGTTGGCTACACCTTC
CDR3aa: CSARDRVGYTF

d_gene: TRBD1
abundance: NA
len: 13
v_gene: TRBV2
j_gene: TRBJ1-5
CDR3nt: TGTGCCACTAAAGACAGGGGAAATCAGCCCCAGCATTTT
CDR3aa: CATKDRGNQPQHF

d_gene: NA
abundance: NA
len: 13
v_gene: TRBV28
j_gene: TRBJ1-4
CDR3nt: TGTGCCAGCGGTGGGCAGATTAATGAAAAACTGTTTTTT
CDR3aa: CASGGQINEKLFF

d_gene: NA
abundance: NA
len: 13
v_gene: TRBV11-3
j_gene: TRBJ2-7
CDR3nt: TGTGCCAGCAGCCTCAATCAGGGCGGAGAGCAGTACTTC
CDR3aa: CASSLNQGGEQYF

d_gene: TRBD1
abundance: NA
len: 19
v_gene: TRBV7-8
j_gene: TRBJ1-5
CDR3nt: TGTGCCAGCAGCTTAGCCTCAACGTTAGGGGGCTGGGCCAATCAGCCCCAGCATTTT
CDR3aa: CASSLASTLGGWANQPQHF

d_gene: TRBD2
abundance: NA
len: 13
v_gene: TRBV5-4
j_gene: TRBJ2-3
CDR3nt: TGTGCCAGCAGCTTGGTTAGCGGGGGAACGCAGTATTTT
CDR3aa: CASSLVSGGTQYF

d_gene: NA
abundance: NA
len: 17
v_gene: TRBV5-1
j_gene: TRBJ2-6
CDR3nt: TGCGCCAGCAGGTCGGAGGAGGGGGCTCAAGGGGCCAACGTCCTGACTTTC
CDR3aa: CASRSEEGAQGANVLTF

d_gene: TRBD1
abundance: few
len: 14
v_gene: TRBV7-2
j_gene: TRBJ2-7
CDR3nt: TGTGCCAGCAGCTTCGGGACAGGGCCCTACGAGCAGTACTTC
CDR3aa: CASSFGTGPYEQYF

d_gene: NA
abundance: NA
len: 12
v_gene: TRBV27
j_gene: TRBJ1-1
CDR3nt: TGTGCCAGCAGTTTAAGGGGGACTGAAGCTTTCTTT
CDR3aa: CASSLRGTEAFF

d_gene: NA
abundance: few
len: 13
v_gene: TRBV6-1
j_gene: TRBJ1-5
CDR3nt: TGTGCCAGCAGTGAGGGGGCGATTCAGCCCCAGCATTTT
CDR3aa: CASSEGAIQPQHF

d_gene: TRBD1
abundance: NA
len: 13
v_gene: TRBV7-2
j_gene: TRBJ2-7
CDR3nt: TGTGCCAGCAGCACGGCCCGGACAGGCAGGCTGTACTTC
CDR3aa: CASSTARTGRLYF

d_gene: NA
abundance: NA
len: 12
v_gene: TRBV30
j_gene: TRBJ1-1
CDR3nt: TGTGCCTGGAGAGGGGCAAGGCAGGGGGCTTTCTTT
CDR3aa: CAWRGARQGAFF

d_gene: NA
abundance: NA
len: 13
v_gene: TRBV5-4
j_gene: TRBJ1-1
CDR3nt: TGTGCCAGCAGCTTGGTCGGGGACACTGAAGCTTTCTTT
CDR3aa: CASSLVGDTEAFF

d_gene: TRBD2
abundance: NA
len: 15
v_gene: TRBV7-6
j_gene: TRBJ2-1
CDR3nt: TGTGCCAGCAGCCTTAGCGGGGGATTTTACAATGAGCAGTTCTTC
CDR3aa: CASSLSGGFYNEQFF

d_gene: TRBD2
abundance: NA
len: 14
v_gene: TRBV28
j_gene: TRBJ2-1
CDR3nt: TGTGCCAGCCTAGGGACTAGCGATTACAATGAGCAGTTCTTC
CDR3aa: CASLGTSDYNEQFF

d_gene: NA
abundance: NA
len: 14
v_gene: TRBV4-1
j_gene: TRBJ1-2
CDR3nt: TGCGCCAGCAGCCGCGGCCTACAGGGACGCGGCTACACCTTC
CDR3aa: CASSRGLQGRGYTF

d_gene: TRBD2
abundance: NA
len: 15
v_gene: TRBV9
j_gene: TRBJ2-1
CDR3nt: TGTGCCAGCAGCGCGACTAGCGGGCTTAACAATGAGCAGTTCTTC
CDR3aa: CASSATSGLNNEQFF

d_gene: TRBD2
abundance: once
len: 14
v_gene: TRBV7-6
j_gene: TRBJ2-3
CDR3nt: TGTGCCAGCGGGCTAGCGGGAGACACAGATACGCAGTATTTT
CDR3aa: CASGLAGDTDTQYF

d_gene: NA
abundance: NA
len: 13
v_gene: TRBV9
j_gene: TRBJ1-1
CDR3nt: TGTGCCAGCAGCGTACAGGTGGGCACTGAAGCTTTCTTT
CDR3aa: CASSVQVGTEAFF

d_gene: TRBD2
abundance: NA
len: 17
v_gene: TRBV7-3
j_gene: TRBJ2-1
CDR3nt: TGTGCCAGCAGCCTCTCCTCAGCGGGGAGCTCCTACAATGAGCAGTTCTTC
CDR3aa: CASSLSSAGSSYNEQFF

d_gene: NA
abundance: few
len: 14
v_gene: TRBV7-9
j_gene: TRBJ1-2
CDR3nt: TGTGCCAGCAGCTTAGGCACAGGGAGGGGTGGCTACACCTTC
CDR3aa: CASSLGTGRGGYTF

d_gene: NA
abundance: NA
len: 13
v_gene: TRBV4-3
j_gene: TRBJ2-2
CDR3nt: TGCGCCAGCAGCCAAGCCTACAGGTCTGGGCTGTTTTTT
CDR3aa: CASSQAYRSGLFF

d_gene: NA
abundance: NA
len: 15
v_gene: TRBV5-6
j_gene: TRBJ1-6
CDR3nt: TGTGCCAGCAGCTGGAGGGGCCGGGGGAATTCACCCCTCCACTTT
CDR3aa: CASSWRGRGNSPLHF

d_gene: NA
abundance: NA
len: 16
v_gene: TRBV7-9
j_gene: TRBJ2-2
CDR3nt: TGTGCCAGCAGCTCACCTCTAGGGAGGAACACCGGGGAGCTGTTTTTT
CDR3aa: CASSSPLGRNTGELFF

d_gene: NA
abundance: NA
len: 15
v_gene: TRBV4-1
j_gene: TRBJ1-5
CDR3nt: TGCGCCAGCAGCCAGGGAGGGATGAGGGAGGGGCCCCAGCATTTT
CDR3aa: CASSQGGMREGPQHF

d_gene: TRBD2
abundance: NA
len: 13
v_gene: TRBV5-1
j_gene: TRBJ2-7
CDR3nt: TGCGCCAGCAGGAACCAGCGGGGGAGTGAGCAGTACTTC
CDR3aa: CASRNQRGSEQYF

d_gene: TRBD2
abundance: NA
len: 16
v_gene: TRBV4-1
j_gene: TRBJ2-1
CDR3nt: TGCGCCAGCAGCGTCCGGACTAGTGTCTCCTACAATGAGCAGTTCTTC
CDR3aa: CASSVRTSVSYNEQFF

d_gene: NA
abundance: NA
len: 14
v_gene: TRBV30
j_gene: TRBJ1-2
CDR3nt: TGTGCCTGGAGTGTCAGACTTTCTAACTATGGCTACACCTTC
CDR3aa: CAWSVRLSNYGYTF

d_gene: TRBD1
abundance: NA
len: 15
v_gene: TRBV15
j_gene: TRBJ1-2
CDR3nt: TGTGCCACCAGCAGAGATCGGACAGGGACCTATGGCTACACCTTC
CDR3aa: CATSRDRTGTYGYTF

d_gene: TRBD2
abundance: once
len: 15
v_gene: TRBV9
j_gene: TRBJ2-7
CDR3nt: TGTGCCAGCAGCGCGGGGACTAGCGGGGCCTACGAGCAGTACTTC
CDR3aa: CASSAGTSGAYEQYF

d_gene: NA
abundance: few
len: 15
v_gene: TRBV7-2
j_gene: TRBJ1-3
CDR3nt: TGTGCCAGCAGCTTAGCAGGGGCTTCTGGAAACACCATATATTTT
CDR3aa: CASSLAGASGNTIYF

d_gene: TRBD1
abundance: NA
len: 14
v_gene: TRBV10-1
j_gene: TRBJ2-7
CDR3nt: TGCGCCAGCAGCCGGGACAGAGGCTCCTACGAGCAGTACTTC
CDR3aa: CASSRDRGSYEQYF

d_gene: TRBD1
abundance: NA
len: 17
v_gene: TRBV5-1
j_gene: TRBJ1-1
CDR3nt: TGCGCCAGCAGCTTGTATAGATGGACGGGACAGGGGGGGGGCGCTTTCTTT
CDR3aa: CASSLYRWTGQGGGAFF

d_gene: NA
abundance: NA
len: 14
v_gene: TRBV7-6
j_gene: TRBJ2-2
CDR3nt: TGTGCCAGCAGCCCTAGTGAGGTTACCGGGGAGCTGTTTTTT
CDR3aa: CASSPSEVTGELFF

d_gene: TRBD1
abundance: NA
len: 17
v_gene: TRBV5-1
j_gene: TRBJ1-2
CDR3nt: TGCGCCAGCAGCCCCTCGGGTTGGAGCACAGGGGTGAACGGCTACACCTTC
CDR3aa: CASSPSGWSTGVNGYTF

d_gene: NA
abundance: NA
len: 12
v_gene: TRBV6-1
j_gene: TRBJ2-3
CDR3nt: TGTGCCAGCACTCCGGCGGGAGATACGCAGTATTTT
CDR3aa: CASTPAGDTQYF

d_gene: NA
abundance: NA
len: 14
v_gene: TRBV19
j_gene: TRBJ1-5
CDR3nt: TGTGCCAGTAGTATCAGGGAGGGATTGCAGCCCCAGCATTTT
CDR3aa: CASSIREGLQPQHF

d_gene: NA
abundance: few
len: 12
v_gene: TRBV27
j_gene: TRBJ1-1
CDR3nt: TGTGCCAGCAGTGCTAGGGGCACTGAAGCTTTCTTT
CDR3aa: CASSARGTEAFF

d_gene: TRBD2
abundance: few
len: 15
v_gene: TRBV6-1
j_gene: TRBJ2-1
CDR3nt: TGTGCCAGCAGTGAAGCTAGCGGGGGCTACAATGAGCAGTTCTTC
CDR3aa: CASSEASGGYNEQFF

d_gene: NA
abundance: NA
len: 14
v_gene: TRBV9
j_gene: TRBJ2-7
CDR3nt: TGTGCCAGCAGTTCCTCGTCTTCGGGCTACGAGCAGTACTTC
CDR3aa: CASSSSSSGYEQYF